Shown below are 32 T cell receptor beta chains from a single sample sequenced in a study of beta chain features in type 1 diabetes. These receptors' targets are unknown. The study's findings and limits: Type 1 diabetes patients had moderately but significantly shorter TCRB CDR3s in all four CD4+ subsets.

Every isolated RNA sample was fully reverse transcribed, so sequencing captured expressed TCRB transcripts. This table comes from immunoSEQ multiplex PCR, and its TCRdb copy is limited to in-frame clones, with some not included. Altogether roughly 240,000 clones are present, approximately 24% being singletons, with the ten largest covering roughly 0.011%. Sequenced material: naive CD4+ T cells from blood. Every receptor here comes from a woman aged 30 to 39 with type 1 diabetes.

The chain joins TRBV30 to TRBJ2-7, with 11 bases that match TRBD1. This CDR3 has 16 amino acids. The germline CDR1 and CDR2 sequences are GTSNPN and SVGIG (reference sequence). The junction had 15 bases not matched to a gene; V was cut back by 4 bases and J by 7 bases. The CDR3 bases are TGTGCCTGGACTCCTGTACATTGGGGACAGGGGGGGGAGCAGTACTTC. Translating it yields CAWTPVHWGQGGEQYF.

The chain recombines TRBV4-1 with TRBJ2-1, with a possible D match to TRBD2 (7 bases). Germline CDR1 is MGHRA and CDR2 is YSYEKL. V was pared by 4 bases and J by 4 bases, with 20 bases between. This CDR3 has 17 amino acids. The CDR3 loop reads CASSPGVWAGAYNEQFF. CDR3 bases: TGCGCCAGCAGCCCAGGGGTTTGGGCGGGAGCTTACAATGAGCAGTTCTTC.

This clone was seen a few times. The J gene is TRBJ1-1, the V gene TRBV18; 7 nucleotides line up with TRBD1. J lost 1 base, V lost 3 bases, and 2 bases had no gene match. This CDR3 comprises 14 residues. Germline lookup yields CDR1 KGHSH and CDR2 LQKENI. The CDR3 here is CASSPRGKNTEAFF. CDR3 DNA: TGTGCCAGCTCACCCAGGGGGAAGAACACTGAAGCTTTCTTT. Full variable domain (missing parts from reference TRBV18 and TRBJ1-1): NAGVMQNPRHLVRRRGQEARLRCSPMKGHSHVYWYRQLPEEGLKFMVYLQKENIIDESGMPKERFSAEFPKEGPSILRIQQVVRGDSAAYFCASSPRGKNTEAFFGQGTRLTVV.

In this sample, this clone turned up a few times. The V and J genes are TRBV7-8 and TRBJ2-3; the D gene is possibly TRBD1 (5 bases). This CDR3 spans 16 amino acids. CDR1 and CDR2 from the germline V gene are SGHVS and FQNEAQ. V shed 2 bases and J shed 0 bases, with 12 bases lying between them. CDR3 amino acids: CASSLLQATSTDTQYF. CDR3 coding DNA: TGTGCCAGCAGCTTATTACAGGCCACTAGCACAGATACGCAGTATTTT.

This clone has only a few counts. The chain has TRBV6-1 and TRBJ2-5; tentative D call: TRBD2 (6 bases). The CDR3 spans 13 residues. In germline, CDR1 is MNHNS, CDR2 SASEGT. V lost 4 bases to trimming and J lost 2 bases, with 8 bases between them. CDR3: CASSGGEQETQYF. The CDR3 nucleotides read TGTGCCAGCAGTGGGGGGGAACAAGAGACCCAGTACTTC.

This clone was found a few times. This chain connects TRBV5-1 to TRBJ2-4; D possibly corresponds to TRBD2 (5 bases). From germline, CDR1 is SGHRS and CDR2 YFSETQ. This CDR3 contains 14 residues. Deletions cut 6 bases from V and 6 bases from J, with 16 bases between. The CDR3 DNA reads TGCGCCAGCACAGAGGGTATCTCTGGAAACATTCAGTACTTC. Residues: CASTEGISGNIQYF.

The V and J genes are TRBV10-3 and TRBJ1-1; 7 bases are shared with TRBD1. Germline assignment: CDR1 ENHRY and CDR2 SYGVKD. The CDR3 extends over 11 amino acids. The V and J ends lost 10 bases and 4 bases, in that order; junction bases with no gene match: 3. The CDR3 sequence: CATTGATEAFF. In DNA, the CDR3 is TGTGCCACAACAGGGGCCACTGAAGCTTTCTTT.

This rearrangement joins TRBV5-1 to TRBJ2-2; D is perhaps TRBD1 (6 bases). This CDR3 spans 15 amino acids. Trimming removed 2 bases at V and 2 bases at J, with 10 bases between. CDR1 and CDR2 (germline): SGHRS, YFSETQ. The CDR3 nucleotides read TGCGCCAGCAGCTTACCGGGACATAACACCGGGGAGCTGTTTTTT. Protein product: CASSLPGHNTGELFF.

The chain couples TRBV4-2 to TRBJ1-2; 7 bases align to TRBD1. The V gene end was trimmed by 1 base and the J gene end by 8 bases; junction bases not matched to a gene: 7. The germline V gene has CDR1 LGHNA and CDR2 YNFKEQ. This CDR3 contains 14 residues. The chain's CDR3 is CASSQGGTGVGYTF. Here the CDR3 DNA reads TGTGCCAGCAGCCAAGGTGGTACAGGGGTAGGCTACACCTTC.

The chain has TRBV28 and TRBJ1-5, with D uncertain. The CDR3 contains 12 residues. Trimming removed 7 bases from V and 5 bases from J, with 9 bases in between. Germline CDR1 MDHEN, CDR2 SYDVKM. CDR3 coding DNA: TGTGCCAGCATTGGGAGTGATCAGCCCCAGCATTTT. Its protein is CASIGSDQPQHF.

The CDR3 region has the DNA TGCAGCGTTGTGCTCAGTCAAGAGACCCAGTACTTC. Protein product: CSVVLSQETQYF. This sequence joins TRBV29-1 and TRBJ2-5; D unclear. CDR1 and CDR2 from the germline V gene are SQVTM and ANQGSEA. With 4 bases removed from V and 2 bases from J, the gap between germline ends came to 8 bases. The CDR3 length is 12 residues.

This clone was seen more than once but under ten times. The chain joins TRBV9 to TRBJ2-7; 8 nucleotides align to TRBD1. The CDR3 contains 16 residues. Germline CDR1 SGDLS, CDR2 YYNGEE. The junction had 5 bases not matched to a gene; V was cut back by 0 bases and J by 0 bases. The CDR3 spells CASSVGQGFSSYEQYF. CDR3 DNA sequence: TGTGCCAGCAGCGTAGGACAGGGGTTCAGCTCCTACGAGCAGTACTTC.

A few counts support this clone. V is TRBV11-2 and J is TRBJ2-5; D is possibly TRBD2 (5 bases). Germline CDR1 SGHAT, CDR2 FQNNGV. This CDR3 is 14 amino acids long. Deletions cut 2 bases from V and 7 bases from J, with 14 bases between. This chain's CDR3 is CASSLRLPGGTQYF. The CDR3 DNA sequence: TGTGCCAGCAGCTTAAGACTACCCGGCGGGACCCAGTACTTC.

This rearrangement joins TRBV10-3 to TRBJ2-7; a possible D gene is TRBD2 (5 bases). Trimming took off 4 bases at V and 3 bases at J, with 13 bases between the two ends. CDR1 is ENHRY, CDR2 SYGVKD, per germline. This CDR3 is built from 14 residues. DNA of the CDR3: TGTGCCATCAGTGGGAGCGGTATGGGCTACGAGCAGTACTTC. It translates to CAISGSGMGYEQYF.

This chain links TRBV25-1 with TRBJ1-2, with D possibly matching TRBD1 (6 bases). The CDR3 is 17 amino acids. In germline, CDR1 is MGHDK, CDR2 SYGVNS. Trimming took off 2 bases at V and 5 bases at J, with 21 bases between the two ends. The chain's CDR3 is CASSEGTLGLNYYGYTF. DNA for the CDR3: TGTGCCAGCAGTGAAGGGACACTGGGGCTCAATTATTATGGCTACACCTTC.

This clone was picked up a small number of times. The genes are TRBV15 and TRBJ1-5, with 7 positions matching TRBD1. The CDR3 covers 17 residues. Unmatched junction bases numbered 14, after V lost 3 bases and J lost 6 bases. The germline gives CDR1 LNHNV, CDR2 YYDKDF (reference sequence). CDR3 coding DNA: TGTGCCACCAGCAGGACAGGGCGGGTAGGACTGGGTCAGCCCCAGCATTTT. Amino acids: CATSRTGRVGLGQPQHF. The full variable domain, completed using reference TRBV15 and TRBJ1-5, is DAMVIQNPRYQVTQFGKPVTLSCSQTLNHNVMYWYQQKSSQAPKLLFHYYDKDFNNEADTPDNFQSRRPNTSFCFLDIRSPGLGDTAMYLCATSRTGRVGLGQPQHFGDGTRLSIL.

The chain is built from TRBV4-1 and TRBJ2-5; D ambiguous. Per the germline V gene, CDR1 is MGHRA and CDR2 is YSYEKL. Trimming stripped 0 bases from V and 5 bases from J, with 13 bases between. The CDR3 spans 15 residues. CDR3 amino acids: CASSQDPHGAETQYF. The CDR3 DNA reads TGCGCCAGCAGCCAAGATCCTCATGGAGCCGAGACCCAGTACTTC.

This clone was counted between two and nine times. The rearrangement uses TRBV28 and TRBJ1-5; D possibly corresponds to TRBD1 (5 bases). The germline V gene has CDR1 MDHEN and CDR2 SYDVKM. Trimming pared 8 bases from V and 1 base from J, leaving 12 bases between. The length of the CDR3 is 14 residues. Here the CDR3 reads CASRPGGSNQPQHF. CDR3 in DNA: TGTGCCAGCCGCCCCGGGGGAAGCAATCAGCCCCAGCATTTT.

The chain couples TRBV7-9 to TRBJ2-7; 8 bases match TRBD2. The CDR3 loop spans 16 amino acids. The J segment lost 0 bases and the V segment lost 3 bases, leaving 7 bases of the junction unmatched. Germline CDR1 reads SEHNR; CDR2 reads FQNEAQ (reference sequence). Here the CDR3 DNA reads TGTGCCAGCAGCTTCCCCAGCGGGAGCCTCTCCTACGAGCAGTACTTC. Amino acid sequence: CASSFPSGSLSYEQYF.

The V and J genes are TRBV28 and TRBJ2-6, with TRBD2 as a possible D gene (5 bases). V was shortened by 6 bases and J by 4 bases, with 13 bases between the two germline ends. CDR1 MDHEN and CDR2 SYDVKM come from the germline V gene. There are 15 residues in the CDR3. CDR3 nucleotides: TGTGCCAGCAGGGTCCGGGAAGCCGGGGCCAACGTCCTGACTTTC. Encoded protein: CASRVREAGANVLTF.

For this clone: A read error may produce the germline difference seen at one junction end. J is TRBJ1-2 and V is TRBV7-9; no clear D gene. This CDR3 contains 8 residues. The germline V gene has CDR1 SEHNR and CDR2 FQNEAQ (reference sequence). The CDR3 sequence: CASSASAF. In nucleotides, the CDR3 is TGTGCCAGCAGCGCTAGTGCCTTC. The full variable domain, with the rest looked up from reference TRBV7-9 and TRBJ1-2, is DTGVSQNPRHKITKRGQNVTFRCDPISEHNRLYWYRQTLGQGPEFLTYFQNEAQLEKSRLLSDRFSAERPKGSFSTLEIQRTEQGDSAMYLCASSASAFGSGTRLTVV.

The chain is built from TRBV29-1 and TRBJ1-2, with 11 nucleotides matching TRBD1. V was clipped by 5 bases and J by 10 bases; unmatched bases: 12. The germline V gene has CDR1 SQVTM and CDR2 ANQGSEA. This CDR3 has 14 residues. CDR3 loop: CSVRTGGPSEDYTF. In DNA form, the CDR3 reads TGCAGCGTTAGGACAGGGGGCCCCTCTGAAGACTACACCTTC. Full variable domain (outside the CDR3, taken from reference TRBV29-1 and TRBJ1-2): SAVISQKPSRDICQRGTSLTIQCQVDSQVTMMFWYRQQPGQSLTLIATANQGSEATYESGFVIDKFPISRPNLTFSTLTVSNMSPEDSSIYLCSVRTGGPSEDYTFGSGTRLTVV.

The J gene is TRBJ2-1, the V gene TRBV6-5, with 8 bases identical to TRBD1. The CDR3 runs to 14 residues. The ends lost 1 base at V and 5 bases at J; junction bases unmatched: 1. The germline V gene has CDR1 MNHEY and CDR2 SVGAGI. This CDR3 is CASSYWGQDNEQFF. As DNA, the CDR3 is TGTGCCAGCAGTTACTGGGGACAGGACAATGAGCAGTTCTTC.

The gene calls are TRBV4-1 and TRBJ1-5; D gene ambiguous. Germline CDR1 and CDR2: MGHRA and YSYEKL. This CDR3 has 13 amino acids. V was pared by 0 bases and J by 7 bases, with 7 bases between. For the CDR3, the DNA is TGCGCCAGCAGCCAAGAGGCATTCCAGCCCCAGCATTTT. Translation gives CASSQEAFQPQHF.

This clone has just a few counts. V usage is TRBV9 and J usage is TRBJ1-2; D ambiguous. V was clipped by 0 bases and J by 8 bases, with 8 bases between them. The CDR3 loop spans 12 amino acids. From germline, CDR1 is SGDLS and CDR2 YYNGEE. The CDR3, as DNA: TGTGCCAGCAGCGTAGCGGGTTGGGGCTACACCTTC. Protein product: CASSVAGWGYTF. The entire variable domain, with the rest obtained from reference TRBV9 and TRBJ1-2, is as follows: DSGVTQTPKHLITATGQRVTLRCSPRSGDLSVYWYQQSLDQGLQFLIQYYNGEERAKGNILERFSAQQFPDLHSELNLSSLELGDSALYFCASSVAGWGYTFGSGTRLTVV.

This clone showed up just a few times. The chain recombines TRBV7-2 with TRBJ1-2; 7 bases line up with TRBD1. Germline V gene sequence: CDR1 SGHTA, CDR2 FQGNSA. The CDR3 runs to 13 residues. J gave up 4 bases and V 5 bases, and 4 bases lay outside the gene matches. The CDR3 sequence is CASSTTGVYGYTF. DNA of the CDR3: TGTGCCAGCAGCACCACAGGGGTCTATGGCTACACCTTC.

This clone occurred a few times. CDR3 in DNA: TGCAGCGTTGATGATGGCTTTAATGAAAAACTGTTTTTT. Its protein product is CSVDDGFNEKLFF. The chain employs TRBV29-1 and TRBJ1-4, with D uncertain. V was shortened by 3 bases and J by 4 bases, with 9 bases between the two germline ends. In germline, CDR1 is SQVTM, CDR2 ANQGSEA. The CDR3 covers 13 residues.

The table lists this clone with a few counts. This sequence joins TRBV29-1 and TRBJ1-1; the D is unclear. This CDR3 is 12 amino acids long. Germline values: CDR1 SQVTM, CDR2 ANQGSEA. V was cut by 4 bases and J by 3 bases, with 9 bases left in between. The CDR3 here is CSVGTADTEAFF. The DNA of the CDR3 is TGCAGCGTTGGTACAGCTGACACTGAAGCTTTCTTT.

This chain uses TRBV7-2 with TRBJ1-1, with a tentative D call TRBD1 (5 bases). This CDR3 is built from 15 residues. The germline V and J ends were trimmed by 5 bases and 2 bases, with 15 bases remaining between them. Germline V lookup: CDR1 SGHTA, CDR2 FQGNSA. The CDR3 region is CASSPGARSNTEAFF. The CDR3 nucleotides read TGTGCCAGCAGCCCTGGGGCCCGGAGTAACACTGAAGCTTTCTTT.

The V call is TRBV7-9, the J call TRBJ1-2; D unresolved. CDR3 length: 15 residues. The germline V gene encodes CDR1 SEHNR and CDR2 FQNEAQ (reference sequence). The germline V and J ends were trimmed by 2 bases and 1 base, with 11 bases remaining between them. CDR3 nucleotide sequence: TGTGCCAGCAGCTTACTCGCAGGCCATAACTATGGCTACACCTTC. Encoded protein: CASSLLAGHNYGYTF.

The J gene is TRBJ2-7, the V gene TRBV7-9; 9 bases align to TRBD1. The trim removed 5 bases at V and 6 bases at J, leaving 5 bases unmatched. This CDR3 has 13 amino acids. CDR1 and CDR2 (germline): SEHNR, FQNEAQ (reference sequence). The CDR3 protein is CASSRDRVSEQYF. CDR3 bases: TGTGCCAGCAGCCGGGACAGGGTTTCCGAGCAGTACTTC. Full variable domain (rest looked up from reference TRBV7-9 and TRBJ2-7): DTGVSQNPRHKITKRGQNVTFRCDPISEHNRLYWYRQTLGQGPEFLTYFQNEAQLEKSRLLSDRFSAERPKGSFSTLEIQRTEQGDSAMYLCASSRDRVSEQYFGPGTRLTVT.

This clone was observed a handful of times. V usage is TRBV5-1 and J usage is TRBJ2-1; no definite D call. The V end was cut by 0 bases, the J end by 5 bases, with 6 bases between. The CDR3 length is 13 residues. CDR1 is SGHRS and CDR2 is YFSETQ in the germline V gene. The CDR3 here is CASSLDRNNEQFF. The DNA for the CDR3 is TGCGCCAGCAGCTTGGACAGAAACAATGAGCAGTTCTTC.